The rows below give T cell receptor beta chains drawn from one sample of a study of CD4 and CD8 cells across lung adenocarcinoma regions. TCRdb re-derived calls from the PCR reads in MiXCR, one entry per CDR3 protein. The data show roughly 6,000 distinct CDR3 sequences, with over 40% seen just once and roughly 87% held by the top ten. What was sequenced was CD8+ T cells from the margin of a lung tumor. Source of these receptors: a male donor with lung adenocarcinoma. The CD4 and CD8 labels of this study may be unreliable. Both conserved end residues are part of each CDR3. Fields, in order: CDR3 length, J gene, D gene, clone size, V gene, CDR3 DNA, CDR3 protein. D genes are given only for firm matches. Size values are once, few and many counts, or a class for expanded clones, and some rows have none.

14,TRBJ2-7,TRBD2,-,TRBV10-2,TGCGCCAGCAGATCCGGGACTAGATACTACGAGCAGTACTTC,CASRSGTRYYEQYF
11,TRBJ2-5,-,few,TRBV6-1,TGTGCCAGCACGGAAGAAGAGACCCAGTACTTC,CASTEEETQYF
14,TRBJ2-2,-,-,TRBV25-1,TGTGCCAGCAGTGATCGGGGGAACACCGGGGAGCTGTTTTTT,CASSDRGNTGELFF
17,TRBJ2-7,-,-,TRBV27,TGTGCCAGCAGTTCGAATTCCGGGAGACGGGGCACAGATACGCAGTACTTC,CASSSNSGRRGTDTQYF
14,TRBJ2-1,-,-,TRBV6-1,TGTGCCAGCAGTGAACCAGGACGGACCTACGAGCAGTTCTTC,CASSEPGRTYEQFF
12,TRBJ2-7,-,few,TRBV27,TGTGCCAGCAGCGGCTCCTCCTACGAGCAGTACTTC,CASSGSSYEQYF
18,TRBJ2-3,TRBD2,many,TRBV10-2,TGCGCCAGCAGGCCGGGACTAGCGGGAGGGCCCGGCACAGATACGCAGTATTTT,CASRPGLAGGPGTDTQYF
16,TRBJ2-1,TRBD2,-,TRBV27,TGTGCCAGCAGTTCAATCCCCCAGCGGGGGGTAGAGACCCAGTTCTTC,CASSSIPQRGVETQFF
14,TRBJ2-3,-,-,TRBV7-2,TGTGCCAGCAGCTTATTGACCAGCACAGATACGCAGTATTTT,CASSLLTSTDTQYF
14,TRBJ2-1,-,-,TRBV6-1,TGTGCCAGCAGTGGCGGGCCCCCCTACAATGAGCAGTTCTTC,CASSGGPPYNEQFF
15,TRBJ2-3,-,-,TRBV5-5,TGTGCCAGCAGCTTGCGATACCCTAGCACAGATACGCAGTATTTT,CASSLRYPSTDTQYF
14,TRBJ2-5,-,many,TRBV10-1,TGCGCCAGCAGTGAATCACCAGGGCAAGAGACCCAGTACTTC,CASSESPGQETQYF
15,TRBJ2-3,TRBD2,medium-sized,TRBV7-2,TGTGCCAGCAGCTCTTGGACTAGCCGCACAGATACGCAGTATTTT,CASSSWTSRTDTQYF
14,TRBJ2-4,TRBD1,-,TRBV6-5,TGTGCCAGCAGTTTCAGGGGGCGTTGGGACATTCAGTACTTC,CASSFRGRWDIQYF
15,TRBJ2-7,TRBD1,-,TRBV14,TGTGCCAGCAGCAAAGACAGGGGAGCCTCCTACGAGCAGTACTTC,CASSKDRGASYEQYF
16,TRBJ2-7,-,-,TRBV27,TGTGCCAGCAGTTGGGCTCGGACTCTCTGCTCCTACGAGCAGTACTTC,CASSWARTLCSYEQYF
12,TRBJ2-5,-,-,TRBV7-2,TGTGCCAGCAGCCCTCTATGGGAGACCCAGTACTTC,CASSPLWETQYF
16,TRBJ2-1,TRBD1,medium-sized,TRBV27,TGTGCCAGCATTGGCCCCGGGACAGACCCTTACAATGAGCAGTTCTTC,CASIGPGTDPYNEQFF
13,TRBJ2-1,TRBD2,many,TRBV6-1,TGTGCCAGCAACTATATGCGGGGGGTTGAGCAGTTCTTC,CASNYMRGVEQFF
16,TRBJ2-3,TRBD2,few,TRBV9,TGTGCCAGCAGCGGGGGGACTAGCGGGGATCAAGATACGCAGTATTTT,CASSGGTSGDQDTQYF
15,TRBJ2-2,TRBD1,-,TRBV6-5,TGTGCCAGCAGTTACGGGGCGCCGGGCACAGGGGCGCAGTTTTTT,CASSYGAPGTGAQFF
19,TRBJ2-1,TRBD2,-,TRBV6-4,TGTGCCAGCAGTGACCTACTAGCGGGGGGTGGAAGCTCCTACAATGAGCAGTTCTTC,CASSDLLAGGGSSYNEQFF
15,TRBJ2-1,TRBD2,many,TRBV7-2,TGTGCCAGCAGCTCCGGGACTAGCCGGACCAATGAGCAGTTCTTC,CASSSGTSRTNEQFF
14,TRBJ2-3,TRBD1,medium-sized,TRBV6-6,TGTGCCAGCAGTTTGGGACAGGGCGGAGATACGCAGTATTTT,CASSLGQGGDTQYF